This TCR beta chain was sequenced in a study of CD8+CD57+ T cells in acquired aplastic anemia (dated by TCRdb to the late 2010s). Concerning the study at large: On average, sorted CD4+ and CD8+ cells yielded approximately 3 ug of extracted DNA, with a range of about 0.18 to 27.4 ug. CD8+CD57+ expansion was defined as frequency above the mean frequency observed in healthy subjects. Results the study describes overall, beyond this receptor: Although 25 to 30 CD8+ CDR3 sequences were shared by patients and controls, these sequences appeared highly expressed in patients and within the immunodominant clones of patients. No significant difference in CD8+ Simpson's diversity was found between patients and healthy controls (P=0.060).

TCR beta VDJ combination and CDR3 sequence profiling used genomic DNA as the template. An Illumina HiSeq 2000 was used for TCR repertoire sequencing. The source study handled its data this way. TRBV/TRBJ rearrangement plots, CDR3 size and DJ length profiles, and Simpson's diversity index were used to evaluate the repertoires. Whichever DNA sequence was most abundant in the deep sequencing data was defined as the immunodominant clone. CDR3 amino acid sequences were checked for sharing across subjects and were also compared against the VDJdb database and published repertoires. Using fastp at Q25 and MiXCR, TCRdb reprocessed the public reads and kept productive beta chains. Every entry covers one CDR3 protein and lists the most common genes and DNA from its rows. V and J calls and clone size were set by TCRdb, not the authors. Here the sample has around 130,000 distinct CDR3 sequences; under 65% occur a single time. In total, the top ten clones hold 29% of the sample.

As to this clonotype: Its antigen target is currently unknown. Base qualities are not provided; no much larger clone lies one nucleotide away.

Taken from the germline V gene (reference sequence), the CDR1 and CDR2 loops are LNHNV and YYDKDF. The CDR3 holds 15 amino acids from the cysteine to the phenylalanine. Of the read, only the CDR3 DNA is kept; its 45 bases are in frame from base 1. The junction carries 13 bases between V and J, which are trimmed by 0 bases and 5 bases respectively. Patients chosen for sequencing had shown expansion of CD8+CD57+ cells by flow cytometry. Every patient had severe acquired aplastic anemia, diagnosed using the International Study of Aplastic Anemia and Agranulocytosis and Camitta criteria. Patients had received no therapy at the time of blood sampling. TCR repertoires of sorted CD4+ and CD8+ blood T cells from severe aplastic anemia patients and healthy subjects were deep-sequenced in the study. Patients were enrolled in the USA under clinicaltrials.gov protocols 00001620, 01623167, 00001397, 00071045, 00081523 and 00961064. Ficoll-Paque density gradient centrifugation was used to isolate peripheral blood mononuclear cells. Before DNA extraction, CD4+ and CD8+ T cells were sorted with FACS or magnetic beads.

The specimen was sorted CD4+, CD8+, or CD8+CD57+ T cells (not recorded which) from PBMCs. The TCR originated in a human donor with aplastic anemia. The rearrangement joined TRBV15 to TRBJ2-5, with a weak D call of TRBD1 (6 bases match). CDR3 protein: CATSRDSGADETQYF. The DNA sequence is TGTGCCACCAGCAGAGACTCAGGGGCGGACGAGACCCAGTACTTC.